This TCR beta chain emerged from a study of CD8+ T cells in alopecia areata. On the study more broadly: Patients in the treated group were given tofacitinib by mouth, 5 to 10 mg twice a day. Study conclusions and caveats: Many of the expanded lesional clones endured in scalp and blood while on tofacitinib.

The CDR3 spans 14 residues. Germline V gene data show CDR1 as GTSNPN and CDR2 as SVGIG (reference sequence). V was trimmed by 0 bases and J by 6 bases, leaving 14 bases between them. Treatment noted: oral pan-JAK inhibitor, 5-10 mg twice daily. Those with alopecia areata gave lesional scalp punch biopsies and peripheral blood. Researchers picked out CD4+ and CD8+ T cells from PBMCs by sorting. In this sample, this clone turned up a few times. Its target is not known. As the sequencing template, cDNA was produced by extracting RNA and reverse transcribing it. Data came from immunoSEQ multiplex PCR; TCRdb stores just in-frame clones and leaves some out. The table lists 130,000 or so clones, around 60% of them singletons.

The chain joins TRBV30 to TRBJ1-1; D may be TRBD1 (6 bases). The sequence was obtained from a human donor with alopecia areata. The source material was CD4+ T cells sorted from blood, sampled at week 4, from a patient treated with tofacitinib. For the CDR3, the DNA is TGTGCCTGGAGTGTACGGGGGGGCTTCGCTGAAGCTTTCTTT. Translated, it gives CAWSVRGGFAEAFF. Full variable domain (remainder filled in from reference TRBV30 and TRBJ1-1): SQTIHQWPATLVQPVGSPLSLECTVEGTSNPNLYWYRQAAGRGLQLLFYSVGIGQISSEVPQNLSASRPQDRQFILSSKKLLLSDSGFYLCAWSVRGGFAEAFFGQGTRLTVV.